This T cell receptor beta chain derives from a study of response to subunit inactivated influenza vaccine. Study outcomes and limitations: It was suggested by the authors that few new T cells are recruited by each seasonal influenza vaccination.

TCRdb analysed the RT-PCR reads with MiXCR anew, one entry per CDR3 protein. The data contain about 500,000 distinct CDR3 sequences, about 17% of them singletons. This clonotype was seen more than once but under ten times. The antigen remains undetermined. Germline V gene lookup returns CDR1 MNHEY and CDR2 SMNVEV (reference sequence). Trimming shortened V by 3 bases and J by 0 bases, and 6 bases separated the two germline ends. The CDR3 extends over 14 amino acids. The rearrangement links TRBV27 to TRBJ1-5; D remains unclear. The source was CD4+ T cells sorted from PBMCs, collected less than 25 months after vaccination. This TCR was sampled from a man between 50 and 70 years old who received an inactivated influenza vaccine. In nucleotides, the CDR3 is TGTGCCAGCAGTTTCCGGTATAGCAATCAGCCCCAGCATTTT. It yields the protein CASSFRYSNQPQHF.